This TCR beta chain derives from a study of T-cell reconstitution after alpha-beta-depleted transplantation in children. Study-wide findings and caveats: Expanded graft clones, several hundred of them, were reportedly the source of alpha-beta T cells about two months after transplant.

This clonotype was detected many times. Its specificity is not known. Unique molecular identifiers were incorporated during preparation of the TCRbeta library. TCRdb re-analysed the PCR reads in MiXCR, keeping a single row per CDR3 protein. Of around 210,000 distinct CDR3 sequences in the sample, approximately 7% were seen once. Trimming took 1 base from V and 6 from J, leaving 10 bases between them. This CDR3 contains 13 residues. This chain connects TRBV12-3 or TRBV12-4 to TRBJ2-7; no clear D gene. The sample here was PBMCs, taken before TCRalphabeta/CD19-depleted stem cell transplant. The sequence derives from a boy between 2 and 10 years old with acute lymphoblastic leukemia, due to receive a stem cell transplant. For the CDR3, the DNA is TGTGCCAGCAGTTTAGGAATCGTGGGCGAGCAGTACTTC. Amino acids: CASSLGIVGEQYF.